This T cell receptor (beta chain) stems from a study of persistence of HIV-infected CD4 T cells. Study-level points and caveats: Compared with CD3/CD28-stimulated cells, CMV- and Gag-responding cells showed lower TCRbeta richness. Bulk TCR data could not be restricted to HIV-1-infected CMV-responding cells. Degenerate expanded CDR3beta sequences were enriched among CMV- and Gag-responding cells.

Cells were stimulated nonspecifically with anti-CD3/anti-CD28 magnetic beads. Responding CD4+ T cells were sorted by upregulation of both CD40 ligand and CD69. Of note for this clone: Its antigen is still unknown.

This was the immunoSEQ version 4 assay in survey mode. Clones were sequenced by immunoSEQ multiplex PCR, and TCRdb holds only the in-frame ones, with some missing. The data show 40,000 to 60,000 clones, 85% to 90% seen once. The germline CDR1 and CDR2 sequences are MNHEY and SMNVEV (reference sequence). The CDR3 has 12 residues. The V and J ends lost 4 bases and 9 bases respectively, with 11 bases between them. This receptor was identified in an adult woman with HIV who was CMV-seropositive. The sequenced sample was CD4+ T cells sorted from PBMCs after roughly 18-hour stimulation, obtained from a patient who received antiretroviral therapy. The V call is TRBV27, the J call TRBJ2-3, with D unclear. This CDR3 reads CASSSPPGTQYF. The CDR3 nucleotides are TGTGCCAGCAGTTCCCCCCCAGGAACGCAGTATTTT.